This paragraph reports one TCR beta chain. What it recognizes is unknown. Measured with immunoSEQ multiplex PCR; TCRdb has only the in-frame clones, and not every one. This table holds about 610,000 clones, less than 98% found once. HIV-negative, healthy adults without recent acute infections or vaccinations were the donors. The donors were all Caucasian adults (living in Nashville, Tennessee). Negatively enriched CD4+ T cells were divided by CD45RA into naive and memory. These data come from a study of shared clonotypes between healthy human individuals. Notes on the study in general: Only blood samples were collected, and tissue repertoires likely differ.

Germline V gives CDR1 SGHTA, CDR2 FQGNSA. The CDR3 spans 16 residues. V lost 5 bases and J lost 0; bases outside the gene matches: 6. This receptor was taken from a woman aged 25 to 39 in good health. The sample was naive CD4+ T cells sorted from blood. Subset of the sample: CD45RA+ positively selected. J is TRBJ1-4 and V is TRBV7-2; 7 bases line up with TRBD1. In nucleotides, the CDR3 is TGTGCCAGCAGCGCAGGGGGGACTGCAACTAATGAAAAACTGTTTTTT. Encoded protein: CASSAGGTATNEKLFF.